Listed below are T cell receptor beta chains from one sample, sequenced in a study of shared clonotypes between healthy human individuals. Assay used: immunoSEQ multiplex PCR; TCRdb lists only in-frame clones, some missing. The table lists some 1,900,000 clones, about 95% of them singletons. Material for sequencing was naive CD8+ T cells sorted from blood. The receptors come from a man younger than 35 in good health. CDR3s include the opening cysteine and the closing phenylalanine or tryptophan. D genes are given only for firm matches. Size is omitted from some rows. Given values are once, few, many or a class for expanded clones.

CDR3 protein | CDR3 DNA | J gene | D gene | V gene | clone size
CAWSGRGSLETQYF | TGTGCCTGGAGTGGACGGGGATCGTTAGAGACCCAGTACTTC | TRBJ2-5 | . | TRBV30 | .
CASSPFGSYGYTF | TGTGCCAGCAGCCCTTTCGGGTCCTATGGCTACACCTTC | TRBJ1-2 | . | TRBV13 | .
CASSLGLVDSGYEQYF | TGCGCCAGCAGCTTGGGGTTAGTCGACAGCGGCTACGAGCAGTACTTC | TRBJ2-7 | . | TRBV5-1 | .
CASSKGRQGAQNSPLHF | TGTGCCAGCAGCAAAGGCAGACAGGGGGCCCAAAATTCACCCCTCCACTTT | TRBJ1-6 | . | TRBV21-1 | .
CASSYLEGAETQYF | TGTGCCAGCAGTTACTTGGAGGGAGCGGAGACCCAGTACTTC | TRBJ2-5 | . | TRBV6-5 | .
CASSFRGRGDQPQHF | TGTGCCAGTAGTTTCCGAGGGAGGGGCGATCAGCCCCAGCATTTT | TRBJ1-5 | . | TRBV19 | .
CASSAGQGAKETQYF | TGTGCCAGCAGTGCCGGACAGGGGGCAAAAGAGACCCAGTACTTC | TRBJ2-5 | TRBD1 | TRBV6-1 | .
CASSLSEGGSPLHF | TGTGCCAGCAGCTTAAGCGAGGGGGGGTCACCCCTCCACTTT | TRBJ1-6 | . | TRBV7-3 | .
CSVPRGYYGYTF | TGCAGCGTCCCCAGGGGTTACTATGGCTACACCTTC | TRBJ1-2 | . | TRBV29-1 | few
CASSYLEGTEAFF | TGTGCCAGCAGCTATCTTGAGGGGACTGAAGCTTTCTTT | TRBJ1-1 | . | TRBV5-6 | .
CASSPGTGGLEQYF | TGCGCCAGCAGTCCCGGGACAGGGGGTTTAGAGCAGTACTTC | TRBJ2-7 | TRBD1 | TRBV10-2 | .
CASSISGTAYEQYF | TGTGCCAGCAGCATCTCCGGGACAGCCTACGAGCAGTACTTC | TRBJ2-7 | TRBD1 | TRBV9 | .
CASSSPGLFYEQYF | TGTGCCAGCAGTTCTCCGGGACTGTTCTACGAGCAGTACTTC | TRBJ2-7 | . | TRBV6-1 | .
CASSEGTAYEQYF | TGTGCCAGCAGCGAGGGGACCGCCTACGAGCAGTACTTC | TRBJ2-7 | . | TRBV5-6 | .
CASSYGGSTGELFF | TGTGCCAGCAGTTACGGGGGTAGCACCGGGGAGCTGTTTTTT | TRBJ2-2 | . | TRBV6-5 | .
CASSFLAGGTGELFF | TGTGCCAGCAGCTTTCTAGCGGGGGGAACCGGGGAGCTGTTTTTT | TRBJ2-2 | TRBD2 | TRBV7-8 | .
CASSAPLAGGAGANVLTF | TGTGCCAGCAGCGCCCCACTAGCGGGGGGGGCTGGGGCCAACGTCCTGACTTTC | TRBJ2-6 | TRBD2 | TRBV9 | .
CASSQPGQGYQPQHF | TGCGCCAGCAGCCAGCCGGGACAGGGATATCAGCCCCAGCATTTT | TRBJ1-5 | TRBD1 | TRBV4-1 | .
CASSMGTANYGYTF | TGTGCCAGTAGTATGGGTACGGCTAACTATGGCTACACCTTC | TRBJ1-2 | . | TRBV19 | .
CASSRWTGGAGFTEAFF | TGTGCCAGCAGCAGATGGACAGGGGGCGCGGGGTTTACTGAAGCTTTCTTT | TRBJ1-1 | TRBD1 | TRBV7-8 | .
CASSPLGGGQPQHF | TGTGCCAGCAGTCCTCTGGGGGGAGGCCAGCCCCAGCATTTT | TRBJ1-5 | . | TRBV6-1 | .
CASSHERMGQGDYGYTF | TGTGCCAGCAGCCACGAGAGGATGGGACAGGGTGACTATGGCTACACCTTC | TRBJ1-2 | TRBD1 | TRBV4-2 | .